The rows below give T cell receptor beta chains drawn from one sample of a study of blood T cells in healthy people across ages. TCRdb fed the 5' RACE reads into MiXCR, producing one record per CDR3 protein. The sample holds over 450,000 distinct CDR3 sequences, about 25% seen once. This sample also appeared in a second study, on T cells of mothers and their children.

What was sequenced was blood. Receptors were obtained from a boy between 10 and 17 years old in good health. Both conserved end residues are part of each CDR3. The order of the fields is V gene, CDR3 protein.

>TRBV7-2
CASSPAPPETQYF
>TRBV15
CATSAKSKWRSYGYTF
>TRBV4-3
CASSQDNLFRGTSYEQYF
>TRBV7-8
CASGLTSLAPEQYF
>TRBV3-1
CASSQVHRGYEQYF
>TRBV28
CASSLLGREVNTEAFF
>TRBV20-1
CSARDLETGVYEQYF
>TRBV7-9
CASRPGTSGINEQFF
>TRBV15
CATSRDLAGRVTQYF
>TRBV7-9
CASSLALLGATNEKLFF
>TRBV20-1
CSARDSRLAGIYKQYF
>TRBV19
CASKDQAGGFTDTQYF
>TRBV28
CASSFELAGARETQYF
>TRBV3-1
CASSQEASGRAKNIQYF
>TRBV4-1
CASSHRTVATGELFF
>TRBV7-9
CASSFGVYNEQFF
>TRBV4-2
CASSQSLAGGRYNEQFF
>TRBV28
CASSLFMDRGLNTEAFF
>TRBV11-3
CASSLGTSGGAGTDTQYF
>TRBV20-1
CSARDLRGHTEAFF
>TRBV5-1
CASSFGQVKYF
>TRBV9
CASSVAPEEKLFF
>TRBV4-2
CASSQDGTGQETQYF
>TRBV4-1
CASSQMPGAYEQYF
>TRBV10-3
CAISDPTGGPSYNEQFF
>TRBV13
CASSTTSSSYNEQFF
>TRBV5-1
CASSPGGGAYEQYF
>TRBV12-3/TRBV12-4
CASSLGVGAGDTQYF
>TRBV15
CATSRDIKGYTGELFF
>TRBV3-1
CASGAGTHTDTQYF
>TRBV7-2
CASSLGDNTIYF
>TRBV3-1
CASSPAPSRNEKLFF
>TRBV30
CALDWLGLEQYF
>TRBV28
CASSTSPGHTYEQYF
>TRBV12-3/TRBV12-4
CASSGGRGRRYEQYF
>TRBV20-1
CSARDLRLVTDTQYF
>TRBV25-1
CASSEVAGKSTDTQYF
>TRBV24-1
CATETLAGAGYEQYF
>TRBV7-9
CASSLGASSNEQFF
>TRBV11-1
CASSLTIGLAGGGTYNEQFF
>TRBV7-2
CASSLNGGVQETQYF
>TRBV6-1
CAIATGLPSYEQYF
>TRBV28
CASHLRSSSYEQYF
>TRBV28
CASSYQGWTEAFF